Each of the 12 T cell receptor beta chains below was sequenced from the same sample in a study of T cells after yellow fever vaccination (dated by TCRdb to the late 2010s). What the treatment or condition label conveys for this sample: live attenuated yellow fever vaccine strain. Library prep was done by 5' RACE. The instrument given in TCRdb is Illumina NovaSeq 6000. In-frame beta chains were kept once TCRdb had trimmed the public reads at Q25 with fastp and called clones with MiXCR. Every entry covers one CDR3 protein and lists the most common genes and DNA from its rows. Recorded for this sample are 150,000 to 200,000 distinct CDR3 sequences; about a tenth of them occurred a single time. Together, the top ten hold around 40% of the sample. The sequencing used CD8+ T cells sorted from PBMCs, collected 45 days after the yellow fever booster vaccination. The receptors stem from a man between 18 and 35 years old who received the YFV17D yellow fever vaccine.

This clonotype was detected a few times. The chain recombines TRBV6-5 with TRBJ2-1; 8 bases agree with TRBD1. The CDR3 is 14 amino acids. With V trimmed by 2 bases and J by 3 bases, 0 bases remained unmatched. Germline V gene lookup returns CDR1 MNHEY and CDR2 SVGAGI. CDR3 sequence (DNA): TGTGCCAGCAGTTACGGGACAGGCTACAATGAGCAGTTCTTC. Its translation is CASSYGTGYNEQFF.

This sequence joins TRBV10-3 and TRBJ2-7; 7 bases match TRBD1. Germline trimming cut 10 bases from V and 3 bases from J; bases unmatched to any gene: 6. The germline V gene has CDR1 ENHRY and CDR2 SYGVKD. CDR3 length: 12 residues. The CDR3 sequence: CATRGGFYEQYF. CDR3 nucleotides: TGTGCCACACGAGGGGGCTTCTACGAGCAGTACTTC.

V usage is TRBV4-1 and J usage is TRBJ2-7; 7 bases align to TRBD1. Trimming at V came to 3 bases and at J to 1 base, leaving 6 bases not matched to a gene. The CDR3 consists of 15 residues. Germline assignment: CDR1 MGHRA and CDR2 YSYEKL. The chain's CDR3 is CASSQDRWPSYEQYF. CDR3 nucleotides: TGCGCCAGCAGCCAGGACAGGTGGCCGTCCTACGAGCAGTACTTC.

This clonotype was counted only a few times. CDR3 protein: CASSVADTSGSEQYF. The CDR3 DNA is TGTGCCAGCAGCGTAGCGGACACTAGCGGCTCCGAGCAGTACTTC. The V call is TRBV9, the J call TRBJ2-7; 8 nucleotides line up with TRBD2. CDR1 and CDR2 (germline): SGDLS, YYNGEE. CDR3 length equals 15 residues. V dropped 0 bases and J dropped 6; count of bases not matched to a gene: 8.

The gene calls are TRBV5-5 and TRBJ2-1; D may be TRBD1 (6 bases). Trimming stripped 4 bases from V and 0 bases from J, with 14 bases between. CDR1 and CDR2 from the germline V gene are SGHKS and YYEKEE (reference sequence). This CDR3 has 16 residues. In DNA form, the CDR3 reads TGTGCCAGCAGCCGGACGCAGGGGAGCTCCTACAATGAGCAGTTCTTC. Amino acid sequence: CASSRTQGSSYNEQFF.

This clonotype has just a few counts. This rearrangement joins TRBV7-2 to TRBJ1-1; no clear D gene. Germline V gene sequence: CDR1 SGHTA, CDR2 FQGNSA. The CDR3 is made up of 10 amino acids. Trimming left V 7 bases short and J 7 bases short, with 7 bases between. In DNA form, the CDR3 reads TGTGCCAGCATCGGGGTTGAAGCTTTCTTT. Its translation: CASIGVEAFF.

This clonotype was counted between two and nine times. This chain links TRBV11-2 with TRBJ2-1, with 9 bases aligning to TRBD2. V was clipped by 1 base and J by 4 bases; unmatched bases: 8. The CDR3 sequence is 17 residues long. CDR1 is SGHAT and CDR2 is FQNNGV in the germline V gene. In nucleotides, the CDR3 is TGTGCCAGCAGCTTAGCGCCGGGCGGGGGGGCTTACAATGAGCAGTTCTTC. Translated, it gives CASSLAPGGGAYNEQFF. Using reference TRBV11-2 and TRBJ2-1 for the parts outside the CDR3, the full variable domain is EAGVAQSPRYKIIEKRQSVAFWCNPISGHATLYWYQQILGQGPKLLIQFQNNGVVDDSQLPKDRFSAERLKGVDSTLKIQPAKLEDSAVYLCASSLAPGGGAYNEQFFGPGTRLTVL.

The chain is built from TRBV29-1 and TRBJ1-1, with D perhaps matching TRBD1 (6 bases). The CDR3 is made up of 13 amino acids. V dropped 5 bases and J dropped 1 base, with 11 bases sitting between them. Germline loops: CDR1 SQVTM, CDR2 ANQGSEA. The CDR3 reads CSVTDRSNTEAFF. The CDR3 DNA follows: TGCAGCGTTACTGACAGGTCGAACACTGAAGCTTTCTTT.

V and J are TRBV14 and TRBJ2-3; D gene unclear. CDR1 SGHDN and CDR2 FVKESK come from the germline V gene. The CDR3 length is 14 residues. V was clipped by 4 bases and J by 2 bases, with 10 bases between them. The CDR3 loop reads CASSPASYTDTQYF. The DNA of the CDR3 is TGTGCCAGCAGCCCAGCAAGCTACACAGATACGCAGTATTTT. The full variable domain, with the rest looked up from reference TRBV14 and TRBJ2-3, is EAGVTQFPSHSVIEKGQTVTLRCDPISGHDNLYWYRRVMGKEIKFLLHFVKESKQDESGMPNNRFLAERTGGTYSTLKVQPAELEDSGVYFCASSPASYTDTQYFGPGTRLTVL.

The rearrangement links TRBV12-3 or TRBV12-4 to TRBJ2-1, with unresolved D. Trimming removed 3 bases from V and 5 bases from J, with 11 bases in between. The CDR3 contains 14 residues. The CDR3 sequence: CASSLEGVNNEQFF. In nucleotides, the CDR3 is TGTGCCAGCAGTTTGGAAGGAGTGAACAATGAGCAGTTCTTC.

In its sample, this clonotype was seen a few times. The chain combines TRBV5-1 with TRBJ2-3, with D hard to call. This CDR3 is 13 amino acids long. Germline V CDR1 and CDR2: SGHRS, YFSETQ. V was cut by 1 base and J by 0 bases, with 3 bases left in between. CDR3 in DNA: TGCGCCAGCAGCTTGAAAAGCACAGATACGCAGTATTTT. Amino acids: CASSLKSTDTQYF.

This clonotype was recorded a few times. The chain carries TRBV29-1 and TRBJ2-2; D gene unclear. V dropped 6 bases and J dropped 6 bases, with 8 bases sitting between them. CDR1 is SQVTM and CDR2 is ANQGSEA in the germline V gene. This CDR3 is built from 11 residues. CDR3 coding DNA: TGCAGCGTCCAGTGGGCCGGGGAGCTGTTTTTT. Translating gives CSVQWAGELFF.